The rows below give T cell receptor beta chains drawn from one sample of a study of T-cell memory formation after mild COVID-19. One entry per CDR3 protein, called by TCRdb with MiXCR from the 5' RACE reads. The repertoire has 450,000 to 700,000 distinct CDR3 sequences, about a sixth of them found once; the top ten carry approximately 12%. Source material: PBMCs or a T cell subset sorted from them (not recorded which). The receptors come from an adult woman who had mild COVID-19 (a few samples of this study predate the infection). Cell type and time point are not known. The CDR3 runs from the conserved cysteine through the conserved F or W. D genes are given only for firm matches. Only part of the rows carry a size: once, few, many, or a class if the clone is expanded.

v_gene	len	abundance	d_gene	j_gene	CDR3nt	CDR3aa
TRBV9	15	.	.	TRBJ2-1	TGTGCCAGCAGCGTCCGAATGACAGGCCCCAATGAGCAGTTCTTC	CASSVRMTGPNEQFF
TRBV29-1	13	.	.	TRBJ2-3	TGCAGCGCTATAGGCCCTTCCACAGATACGCAGTATTTT	CSAIGPSTDTQYF
TRBV4-3	16	few	.	TRBJ2-3	TGCGCCAGCAGCCAAGATCGGGTCACCCGGGGAGATACGCAGTATTTT	CASSQDRVTRGDTQYF
TRBV5-1	16	.	TRBD1	TRBJ2-2	TGCGCCAGCAGCTATCTCCGGGAACAGGGGACCGGGGAGCTGTTTTTT	CASSYLREQGTGELFF
TRBV6-6	17	many	TRBD1	TRBJ2-3	TGTGCCAGCAGTTACAGACAGGGTCCGACTAGCACAGATACGCAGTATTTT	CASSYRQGPTSTDTQYF
TRBV6-2/TRBV6-3	17	few	TRBD2	TRBJ2-1	TGTGCCAGCAGTTACTCTTCTCTAGCGGGTATATACAATGAGCAGTTCTTC	CASSYSSLAGIYNEQFF
TRBV11-3	13	few	.	TRBJ2-7	TGTGCCAGCAGCTCGGTGGGATTCTACGAGCAGTACTTC	CASSSVGFYEQYF
TRBV12-3/TRBV12-4	19	many	TRBD2	TRBJ2-1	TGTGCCAGCAGCCCCGGGACTAGCGGGAGGGTTTTTATATACAATGAGCAGTTCTTC	CASSPGTSGRVFIYNEQFF
TRBV19	15	.	.	TRBJ2-3	TGTGCTTCACAGGAGGGGTCTGCTAGCACAGATACGCAGTATTTT	CASQEGSASTDTQYF
TRBV7-2	15	few	TRBD2	TRBJ2-1	TGTGCCAGCAGCTTAGAGGGACTAGCGGCGGGTGAGCAGTTCTTC	CASSLEGLAAGEQFF
TRBV2	15	.	.	TRBJ1-1	TGTGCCAGCAGCATGGGTTACAGCTTGAACACTGAAGCTTTCTTT	CASSMGYSLNTEAFF
TRBV7-2	18	.	TRBD2	TRBJ2-1	TGTGCCAGCAGCCGCAAGTTGGCCGGACTAGCGGGCAGGAATGAGCAGTTCTTC	CASSRKLAGLAGRNEQFF
TRBV5-1	14	.	.	TRBJ2-1	TGCGCCAGCAGCCCCAGTAACTCCTACAATGAGCAGTTCTTC	CASSPSNSYNEQFF
TRBV29-1	11	.	.	TRBJ1-2	TGCAGCGTGGTATCTCCGGGGGGCTACACCTTC	CSVVSPGGYTF
TRBV7-9	19	.	TRBD1	TRBJ1-6	TGTGCCAGCAGCCCCACTCTCAGGGACAGAAACACCTATAATTCACCCCTCCACTTT	CASSPTLRDRNTYNSPLHF
TRBV12-3/TRBV12-4	14	many	TRBD2	TRBJ2-1	TGTGCCAGCAGTCAGCGGGAGCGGCGCAGTGAGCAGTTCTTC	CASSQRERRSEQFF